Below are 29 T cell receptor beta chains sequenced from a single sample in a study of blood T cell repertoires in COVID-19. The table came from immunoSEQ multiplex PCR; TCRdb's copy has only in-frame clones and leaves some out. The sample includes 130,000 or so clones, over 80% of them seen just once. Specimen: PBMCs or T cells enriched from blood (not recorded which). The receptor set was obtained from a woman in her 30s who had recovered from COVID-19.

This chain joins TRBV7-9 and TRBJ2-1, with a weak D call TRBD2 (6 bases). V was trimmed by 5 bases and J by 6 bases, leaving 29 bases between them. Germline V gives CDR1 SEHNR, CDR2 FQNEAQ (reference sequence). The CDR3 loop spans 19 amino acids. CDR3 residues: CASSTDITAPGLLLNEQFF. DNA of the CDR3: TGTGCCAGCAGCACCGATATCACCGCCCCGGGACTTTTACTCAATGAGCAGTTCTTC.

The CDR3 region is CASSWGTGYADTQYF. CDR3 nucleotides: TGTGCCAGCAGTTGGGGGACAGGATACGCAGATACGCAGTATTTT. This chain uses TRBV28 with TRBJ2-3; 8 bases are a match to TRBD1. Germline-derived CDR1 and CDR2 are MDHEN and SYDVKM. The CDR3 spans 15 residues. Germline trimming cut 4 bases from V and 4 bases from J; bases unmatched to any gene: 7.

This clone was detected only once. The chain recombines TRBV4-1 with TRBJ1-6; no clear D gene. The germline V and J ends were trimmed by 1 base and 7 bases, with 11 bases remaining between them. Per germline, CDR1 MGHRA and CDR2 YSYEKL. This CDR3 comprises 15 residues. CDR3 in amino acids: CASSQGHWRNSPLHF. In nucleotides, the CDR3 is TGCGCCAGCAGCCAAGGCCATTGGAGAAATTCACCCCTCCACTTT.

The chain uses TRBV28 and TRBJ1-2; tentatively, D is TRBD1 (6 bases). Germline CDR1 is MDHEN and CDR2 is SYDVKM. The ends were cut back, 4 bases at V and 2 bases at J, with 17 bases in the middle. The CDR3 extends over 16 amino acids. The DNA for the CDR3 is TGTGCCAGCAGTTCTTCCGGGGTACAGGGAAACTATGGCTACACCTTC. Translation: CASSSSGVQGNYGYTF.

This chain joins TRBV7-9 and TRBJ1-4; a weak D match, TRBD1 (5 bases). The germline gives CDR1 SEHNR, CDR2 FQNEAQ (reference sequence). Deletions cut 5 bases from V and 11 bases from J, with 15 bases between. This CDR3 has 13 residues. CDR3 nucleotides: TGTGCCAGCAGCCCCTCGGGGGGGGACAAACTGTTTTTT. It specifies CASSPSGGDKLFF.

This clone was counted only a few times. V and J are TRBV3-1 (or the pseudogene TRBV3-2) and TRBJ1-6, with D tentatively TRBD1 (6 bases). V shed 1 base and J shed 7 bases, with 11 bases lying between them. There are 15 residues in the CDR3. Per the germline V gene, CDR1 is LGHDT and CDR2 is YNNKEL (reference sequence). CDR3 sequence reads: CASSQADRRNSPLHF. The CDR3 DNA reads as TGTGCCAGCAGCCAAGCCGACAGGAGGAATTCACCCCTCCACTTT.

This clone appeared a single time. The CDR3 loop reads CSVLAGERPGELFF. Here the CDR3 DNA reads TGCAGCGTTCTAGCGGGAGAAAGGCCCGGGGAGCTGTTTTTT. The V gene is TRBV29-1, the J gene TRBJ2-2; 10 nucleotides agree with TRBD2. The V gene end was trimmed by 5 bases and the J gene end by 6 bases; junction bases not matched to a gene: 6. Germline V gene sequence: CDR1 SQVTM, CDR2 ANQGSEA. This CDR3 is 14 amino acids long.

V and J are TRBV19 and TRBJ1-1; maybe TRBD1 (5 bases). Germline V gene lookup returns CDR1 LNHDA and CDR2 SQIVND (reference sequence). CDR3 length: 15 residues. The germline V and J ends were trimmed by 0 bases and 4 bases, with 12 bases remaining between them. The CDR3 DNA sequence: TGTGCCAGTAGTATAGAGGCCACAGGTTCCACTGAAGCTTTCTTT. It encodes CASSIEATGSTEAFF.

The CDR3 loop is CASSLTVERGYTF. Written as DNA, the CDR3 is TGTGCCAGCAGCTTGACCGTCGAGCGCGGCTACACCTTC. The chain recombines TRBV7-9 with TRBJ1-2; D is uncertain. This CDR3 is built from 13 residues. V was cut by 3 bases and J by 8 bases, with 13 bases left in between. Germline V CDR1 and CDR2: SEHNR, FQNEAQ (reference sequence).

The chain recombines TRBV9 with TRBJ2-1; 7 positions agree with TRBD2. CDR3 size: 16 residues. Germline V lookup: CDR1 SGDLS, CDR2 YYNGEE. V gave up 0 bases and J gave up 4 bases; unmatched junction bases: 7. This CDR3 is CASSVGGLAAYNEQFF. The DNA of the CDR3 is TGTGCCAGCAGCGTAGGCGGTCTAGCGGCATACAATGAGCAGTTCTTC.

The chain carries TRBV18 and TRBJ1-1, with D possibly being TRBD1 (6 bases). The CDR3 has 13 amino acids. Germline lookup yields CDR1 KGHSH and CDR2 LQKENI. Trimming removed 5 bases at V and 1 base at J, with 8 bases between. The CDR3: CASSSTGNTEAFF. CDR3 DNA: TGTGCCAGCTCATCGACAGGGAACACTGAAGCTTTCTTT.

The chain has TRBV7-7 and TRBJ2-3, with TRBD1 identical over 9 bases. Looked up from germline, CDR1 is SSHAT and CDR2 is FNYEAQ (reference sequence). CDR3 size: 14 residues. After removal of 5 bases from V and 3 bases from J, the junction contained 3 bases not matched to a gene. DNA for the CDR3: TGTGCCAGCAGCGGAGGGACAGGGACAGATACGCAGTATTTT. This gives the protein CASSGGTGTDTQYF.

V gene TRBV7-6 combines with J gene TRBJ2-7; 7 bases fit TRBD2. Looked up from germline, CDR1 is SGHVS and CDR2 is FNYEAQ. J gave up 0 bases and V 5 bases, and 7 bases lay outside the gene matches. This CDR3 is 15 amino acids long. CDR3 coding DNA: TGTGCCAGCAGCACGTCTAGCGGAAGCTCCTACGAGCAGTACTTC. Its translation is CASSTSSGSSYEQYF.

This clone was found many times. The chain carries TRBV7-8 and TRBJ2-7, with 7 bases aligning to TRBD1. V lost 1 base and J lost 2; bases outside the gene matches: 2. Germline CDR1 SGHVS, CDR2 FQNEAQ. This CDR3 spans 14 amino acids. CDR3 in amino acids: CASSLGDSTYEQYF. DNA of the CDR3: TGTGCCAGCAGCTTAGGGGACAGCACCTACGAGCAGTACTTC.

This clone is labeled as medium-sized. The rearrangement uses TRBV7-9 and TRBJ2-5; 12 nucleotides agree with TRBD2. Germline values: CDR1 SEHNR, CDR2 FQNEAQ (reference sequence). The CDR3 is 15 residues long. V was clipped by 11 bases and J by 3 bases; unmatched bases: 10. The CDR3 spells CAAVGLAGPEETQYF. Here the CDR3 DNA reads TGTGCCGCTGTCGGACTAGCGGGACCAGAAGAGACCCAGTACTTC.

This chain links TRBV18 with TRBJ2-7; 8 bases align to TRBD1. CDR1 and CDR2 (germline): KGHSH, LQKENI. The length of the CDR3 is 13 residues. The J segment lost 7 bases and the V segment lost 3 bases, leaving 5 bases of the junction unmatched. The CDR3 bases are TGTGCCAGCTCACCCAGGACAGGGAGGGAGCAGTACTTC. It translates to CASSPRTGREQYF.

In this sample, this clone turned up a few times. This chain joins TRBV10-3 and TRBJ2-7; TRBD2 agrees at 8 bases. Germline V gives CDR1 ENHRY, CDR2 SYGVKD. CDR3 length equals 14 residues. V was clipped by 6 bases and J by 1 base; unmatched bases: 5. CDR3 coding DNA: TGTGCCATCAGCGCCGCGGGGGGTTCCTACGAGCAGTACTTC. Protein: CAISAAGGSYEQYF.

DNA for the CDR3: TGTGCCAGCAGTTTACCCGGGACAGGGGGTCGCAATGAGCAGTTCTTC. Translating gives CASSLPGTGGRNEQFF. The rearrangement uses TRBV28 and TRBJ2-1, with TRBD1 matching over 11 bases. V trimming: 2 bases; J trimming: 6 bases; junction bases outside the gene matches: 6. Germline V CDR1 and CDR2: MDHEN, SYDVKM. CDR3 length: 16 amino acids.

V and J are TRBV7-2 and TRBJ1-3; no firm D call. The germline V gene encodes CDR1 SGHTA and CDR2 FQGNSA. The CDR3 has 15 amino acids. V was cut by 6 bases and J by 0 bases, with 12 bases left in between. The CDR3 is CASRPAGSSGNTIYF. For the CDR3, the DNA is TGTGCCAGCAGGCCAGCGGGGAGCTCTGGAAACACCATATATTTT. The full variable domain, completed using reference TRBV7-2 and TRBJ1-3, is GAGVSQSPSNKVTEKGKDVELRCDPISGHTALYWYRQSLGQGLEFLIYFQGNSAPDKSGLPSDRFSAERTGGSVSTLTIQRTQQEDSAVYLCASRPAGSSGNTIYFGEGSWLTVV.

The chain carries TRBV28 and TRBJ1-5; 7 positions match TRBD1. V lost 5 bases, J lost 6 bases, and 13 bases stayed unmatched. Germline V gene lookup returns CDR1 MDHEN and CDR2 SYDVKM. The CDR3 has 16 amino acids. CDR3 nucleotides: TGTGCCAGCAGTCCCCCTGGGACAGTTGAAGGTCAGCCCCAGCATTTT. Protein product: CASSPPGTVEGQPQHF. Full variable domain (outside the CDR3, taken from reference TRBV28 and TRBJ1-5): DVKVTQSSRYLVKRTGEKVFLECVQDMDHENMFWYRQDPGLGLRLIYFSYDVKMKEKGDIPEGYSVSREKKERFSLILESASTNQTSMYLCASSPPGTVEGQPQHFGDGTRLSIL.

The J gene is TRBJ1-4, the V gene TRBV6-1; no clear D. CDR1 and CDR2 from the germline V gene are MNHNS and SASEGT. The CDR3 loop spans 14 amino acids. Between the trimmed V and J ends, which lost 3 bases and 8 bases, there was a span of 13 bases. In DNA, the CDR3 is TGTGCCAGCAGTGAGGTCAGCCAGAGGGAAAAACTGTTTTTT. This sequence encodes CASSEVSQREKLFF.

The chain combines TRBV9 with TRBJ1-2; TRBD1 agrees at 7 bases. The CDR3 runs 15 residues. CDR1 and CDR2 from the germline V gene are SGDLS and YYNGEE. V trimming: 3 bases; J trimming: 0 bases; junction bases outside the gene matches: 5. CDR3 DNA sequence: TGTGCCAGCAGCGCCGGACAGGCCTCTAACTATGGCTACACCTTC. Translated, it gives CASSAGQASNYGYTF.

V usage is TRBV6-2 or TRBV6-3 and J usage is TRBJ1-2; D is unclear. The CDR3 loop spans 11 amino acids. In germline, CDR1 is MNHEY, CDR2 SVGEGT. Trimming stripped 4 bases from V and 9 bases from J, with 9 bases between. The DNA for the CDR3 is TGTGCCAGCAGTTTGGGCGCCCGCTACACCTTC. Translated, it gives CASSLGARYTF.

The chain links TRBV5-6 to TRBJ2-1, with a possible D match to TRBD2 (5 bases). CDR1 and CDR2 (germline): SGHDT, YYEEEE. The V and J ends lost 1 base and 0 bases respectively, with 14 bases between them. The CDR3 runs 17 residues. Here the CDR3 reads CASSLSGRSGSYNEQFF. The CDR3 DNA is TGTGCCAGCAGCTTGAGTGGGAGATCGGGCTCCTACAATGAGCAGTTCTTC.

The gene calls are TRBV3-1 (or the pseudogene TRBV3-2) and TRBJ2-1, with 12 bases matching TRBD2. The CDR3 sequence is 15 residues long. V trimming: 2 bases; J trimming: 13 bases; junction bases outside the gene matches: 9. Germline lookup yields CDR1 LGHDT and CDR2 YNNKEL (reference sequence). CDR3: CASSQRTSGGNGQFF. The CDR3 DNA sequence: TGTGCCAGCAGCCAACGCACTAGCGGGGGGAATGGCCAGTTCTTC.

The rearrangement uses TRBV9 and TRBJ2-1, with TRBD2 matching over 10 bases. Germline values: CDR1 SGDLS, CDR2 YYNGEE. Trimming at V came to 0 bases and at J to 7 bases, leaving 4 bases not matched to a gene. The CDR3 has 15 amino acids. The CDR3 protein is CASSVGSGRGNEQFF. DNA of the CDR3: TGTGCCAGCAGCGTAGGGAGCGGGAGGGGGAATGAGCAGTTCTTC.

The chain has TRBV11-2 and TRBJ1-1; D not certain. CDR1 and CDR2 from the germline V gene are SGHAT and FQNNGV. The CDR3 is 14 amino acids. Trimming pared 0 bases from V and 3 bases from J, leaving 8 bases between. The CDR3 DNA follows: TGTGCCAGCAGCTTAGATCTGCGCCACACTGAAGCTTTCTTT. As protein: CASSLDLRHTEAFF.

This clone was seen a handful of times. This sequence joins TRBV19 and TRBJ1-5; 7 nucleotides match TRBD1. V lost 4 bases and J lost 0; bases outside the gene matches: 3. This CDR3 comprises 15 residues. Germline values: CDR1 LNHDA, CDR2 SQIVND (reference sequence). CDR3 residues: CASSTGQVSNQPQHF. In DNA, the CDR3 is TGTGCCAGTAGTACCGGACAGGTTAGCAATCAGCCCCAGCATTTT.

The J gene is TRBJ1-6, the V gene TRBV21-1; TRBD1 reflects the table's D call only, with no check against the DNA. TRBV21-1 is labeled a pseudogene. CDR3 length: 15 residues. CDR3 residues: CAIPKWTGAGSPLHF. In DNA, the CDR3 is TGTGCCATCCCTAAGTGGACAGGGGCTGGCTCACCCCTCCACTTT.